The 17 T cell receptor beta chains below come from one sample, sequenced in a study of metastatic and nonmetastatic thyroid tumors. TCRdb reprocessed the PCR reads via MiXCR. The table lists around 45,000 clones, 3.2% of them singletons. No patient had received any treatment before thyroid surgery. Sequenced sample: blood. These receptors originate from a female donor with papillary thyroid cancer or a benign thyroid nodule (not recorded which). Some clones in this sample may be carry-over from other donors' samples.

This clone was counted at least ten times. The chain links TRBV7-9 to TRBJ2-7; TRBD1 matches at 7 bases. The germline V gene has CDR1 SEHNR and CDR2 FQNEAQ (reference sequence). The CDR3 consists of 13 residues. The V gene end was trimmed by 3 bases and the J gene end by 4 bases; junction bases not matched to a gene: 3. CDR3 loop: CASSLTGFYEQYF. The CDR3 nucleotides read TGTGCCAGCAGCTTGACAGGGTTTTACGAGCAGTACTTC.

This clone was recorded many times. This sequence joins TRBV11-2 and TRBJ2-1, with D uncertain. This CDR3 comprises 16 residues. The germline V gene has CDR1 SGHAT and CDR2 FQNNGV. Trimming stripped 5 bases from V and 7 bases from J, with 21 bases between. This chain's CDR3 is CASSGSSSFGSNEQFF. CDR3 nucleotide sequence: TGTGCCAGCAGCGGATCCTCTAGTTTCGGTTCTAATGAGCAGTTCTTC.

In this sample, this clone turned up a few times. This may stem from a read error, because a much larger clone lies one nucleotide away. V is TRBV6-6 and J is TRBJ2-5, with D maybe TRBD1 (6 bases). This CDR3 has 15 amino acids. The germline CDR1 and CDR2 sequences are MNHNY and SVGAGI (reference sequence). CDR3 region: CASSYPGNRVETQYF. Written as DNA, the CDR3 is TGCGCCAGCAGTTACCCTGGGAACAGGGTGGAGACCCAGTACTTC.

This clone was detected many times. The chain joins TRBV5-1 to TRBJ2-1, with D unresolved. The V end lost 4 bases, the J end lost 7 bases, and 15 bases lay between the germline ends. The CDR3 extends over 14 amino acids. Germline V gene lookup returns CDR1 SGHRS and CDR2 YFSETQ. CDR3 loop: CASSLLMGQNEQFF. The CDR3, as DNA: TGCGCCAGCAGCCTCTTAATGGGTCAGAATGAGCAGTTCTTC.

This clone has a count of ten or more. J is TRBJ2-3 and V is TRBV5-4, with D uncertain. Germline assignment: CDR1 SGHNT and CDR2 YYREEE (reference sequence). Trimming left V 3 bases short and J 3 bases short, with 8 bases between. The CDR3 has 13 amino acids. CDR3: CASSSRFTDTQYF. The CDR3 DNA reads as TGTGCCAGCAGCTCGAGGTTTACAGATACGCAGTATTTT.

This clone was seen ten or more times. This chain joins TRBV5-1 and TRBJ1-1; D is possibly TRBD1 (5 bases). Trimming stripped 0 bases from V and 1 base from J, with 13 bases between. The CDR3 spans 16 residues. Germline V CDR1 and CDR2: SGHRS, YFSETQ. The CDR3 protein is CASSLEGRFPNTEAFF. The DNA for the CDR3 is TGCGCCAGCAGCTTGGAGGGGCGTTTCCCGAACACTGAAGCTTTCTTT.

The chain uses TRBV6-1 and TRBJ2-7; a possible D gene is TRBD2 (6 bases). This CDR3 is 13 amino acids long. The germline V gene encodes CDR1 MNHNS and CDR2 SASEGT. V was cut by 5 bases and J by 2 bases, with 10 bases left in between. This CDR3 reads CASSFRETYEQYF. In nucleotides, the CDR3 is TGTGCCAGCAGTTTCCGGGAGACCTACGAGCAGTACTTC.

The CDR3 region is CASSPWTHEKRFF. The CDR3 DNA reads TGTGCCAGCTCACCATGGACCCATGAAAAACGATTTTTT. The chain has TRBV18 and TRBJ1-4; D uncertain. CDR3 length: 13 residues. Germline assignment: CDR1 KGHSH and CDR2 LQKENI. The V and J ends lost 2 bases and 17 bases respectively, with 18 bases between them.

Worth noting for this clone: A junction boundary mismatches the germline segment, possibly from a read error. The chain couples TRBV27 to TRBJ1-2; 10 nucleotides line up with TRBD1. CDR3 length equals 14 residues. Germline V gene sequence: CDR1 MNHEY, CDR2 SMNVEV (reference sequence). CDR3 region: CASSPSTGGYVYTF. As DNA, the CDR3 is TGTGCCAGCAGCCCTTCGACAGGGGGCTATGTCTACACCTTC.

The V call is TRBV20-1, the J call TRBJ2-7; D unresolved. Trimming stripped 1 base from V and 7 bases from J, with 14 bases between. CDR3 length: 13 amino acids. Germline assignment: CDR1 DFQATT and CDR2 SNEGSKA (reference sequence). CDR3 sequence (DNA): TGCAGTGCTAGAGTGGAGCCTCTTAGGGAGCAGTACTTC. Amino acid sequence: CSARVEPLREQYF.

By sample share, this clone is medium-sized. The chain carries TRBV20-1 and TRBJ2-1; 11 positions agree with TRBD2. The CDR3 sequence is 14 residues long. Germline CDR1 DFQATT, CDR2 SNEGSKA (reference sequence). Germline trimming cut 1 base from V and 6 bases from J; bases unmatched to any gene: 2. CDR3 in amino acids: CSARGLAGINEQFF. For the CDR3, the DNA is TGCAGTGCTAGAGGACTAGCGGGAATCAATGAGCAGTTCTTC.

This clone was observed a few times. The chain has TRBV6-2 or TRBV6-3 and TRBJ1-2, with D possibly matching TRBD1 (5 bases). V was pared by 7 bases and J by 3 bases, with 24 bases between. Germline lookup yields CDR1 MNHEY and CDR2 SVGEGT. The CDR3 contains 17 residues. CDR3 amino acids: CASTHLGGMADYYGYTF. CDR3 bases: TGTGCCAGCACCCACCTGGGGGGGATGGCGGACTACTATGGCTACACCTTC.

The gene calls are TRBV7-2 and TRBJ1-2; tentatively, D is TRBD1 (5 bases). Trimming shortened V by 1 base and J by 8 bases, and 14 bases separated the two germline ends. This CDR3 has 14 residues. Germline V CDR1 and CDR2: SGHTA, FQGNSA. In DNA, the CDR3 is TGTGCCAGCAGCTTAGACGGCTCAGGGCGGGGCTACACCTTC. It encodes CASSLDGSGRGYTF.

This clone was observed a few times. The rearrangement links TRBV12-3 or TRBV12-4 to TRBJ2-7, with 9 bases that match TRBD2. Losses at the gene ends were 4 bases for V and 9 bases for J; bases not matched to a gene: 7. CDR3 size: 13 residues. In DNA, the CDR3 is TGTGCCAGCAGTTCCCCCCTTAGCGGGAGGCAGTACTTC. This encodes CASSSPLSGRQYF.

J is TRBJ1-2 and V is TRBV5-6, with 11 bases that match TRBD1. Unmatched junction bases numbered 13, after V lost 4 bases and J lost 8 bases. The CDR3 spans 16 residues. Germline assignment: CDR1 SGHDT and CDR2 YYEEEE. CDR3 loop: CASSLPNTGQGDGYTF. In nucleotides, the CDR3 is TGTGCCAGCAGCCTTCCCAACACGGGACAGGGGGACGGCTACACCTTC.

In its sample, this clone was seen a few times. The chain joins TRBV28 to TRBJ1-6; 7 bases map to TRBD1. This CDR3 has 13 residues. The V segment lost 8 bases and the J segment 7 bases; nucleotides outside the gene matches: 5. Germline loops: CDR1 MDHEN, CDR2 SYDVKM. The CDR3 bases are TGTGCCAGCGGGGGACAGATGAATTCACCCCTCCACTTT. This translates into CASGGQMNSPLHF.

This clone occurred a few times. The V and J genes are TRBV7-2 and TRBJ2-1; D possibly corresponds to TRBD2 (6 bases). The CDR3 consists of 15 residues. V was pared by 7 bases and J by 0 bases, with 13 bases between. The germline CDR1 and CDR2 sequences are SGHTA and FQGNSA. CDR3 nucleotides: TGTGCCAGCAACTTGGTCGGGAGCTCCTACAATGAGCAGTTCTTC. It translates to CASNLVGSSYNEQFF.